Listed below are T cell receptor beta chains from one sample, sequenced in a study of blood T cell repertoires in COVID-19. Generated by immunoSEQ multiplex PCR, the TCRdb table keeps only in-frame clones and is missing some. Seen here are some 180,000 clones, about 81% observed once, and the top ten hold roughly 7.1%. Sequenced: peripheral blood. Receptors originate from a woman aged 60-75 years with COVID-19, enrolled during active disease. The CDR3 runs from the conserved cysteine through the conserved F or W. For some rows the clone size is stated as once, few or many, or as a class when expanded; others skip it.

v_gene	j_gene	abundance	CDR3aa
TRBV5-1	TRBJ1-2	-	CASSPGEYGYTF
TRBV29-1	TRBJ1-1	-	CSVGGQGVGEAFF
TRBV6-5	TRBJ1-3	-	CASRGSAGNTIYF
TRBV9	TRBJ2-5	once	CASSLRGAGETQYF
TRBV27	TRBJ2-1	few	CASSARLAGVPTYNEQFF
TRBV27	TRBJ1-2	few	CASSLAGTAAGGYTF
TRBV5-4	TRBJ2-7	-	CASSWGERGEQYF
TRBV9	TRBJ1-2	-	CASSVSDSHGYTF
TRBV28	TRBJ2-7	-	CAAAGFYEQYF
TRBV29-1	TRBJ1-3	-	CSVGRDRDSRAIYF
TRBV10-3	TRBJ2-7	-	CAISETQTTYEQYF
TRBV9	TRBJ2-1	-	CASSSSGGYNEQFF
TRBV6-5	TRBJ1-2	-	CAGARDRENYGYTF
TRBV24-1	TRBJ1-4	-	CATRARTAEKLFF
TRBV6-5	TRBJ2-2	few	CASTQGPATGELFF
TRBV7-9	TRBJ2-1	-	CASSFQVYNEQFF
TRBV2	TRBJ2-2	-	CASRLGLRTGELFF
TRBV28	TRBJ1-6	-	CASSWGQAAVGSPLHF
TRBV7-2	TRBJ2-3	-	CASSTSGTLAQYF
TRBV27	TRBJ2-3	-	CASTTHLHPGQGDHTQYF
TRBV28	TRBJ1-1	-	CAGKDRGVSEAFF
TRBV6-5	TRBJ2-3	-	CAARYGLDSTDTQYF
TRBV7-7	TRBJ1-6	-	CASSLGGYNSPLHF
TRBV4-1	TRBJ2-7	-	CASSQEPLPGTGQPYEQYF
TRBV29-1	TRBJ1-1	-	CSARQGGNTEAFF
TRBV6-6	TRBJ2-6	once	CASSYSNRAGANVLTF
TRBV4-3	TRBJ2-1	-	CASSQWGGSYNEQFF
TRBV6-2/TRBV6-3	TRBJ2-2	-	CASSFSGTAFTGELFF
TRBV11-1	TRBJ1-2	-	CASSLGTAGGGYTF
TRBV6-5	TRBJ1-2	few	CASSEGQGESIGYTF
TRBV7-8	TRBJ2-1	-	CASSLGLVRLYNEQFF
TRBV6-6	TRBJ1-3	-	CASSYRGNTIYF
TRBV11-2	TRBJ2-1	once	CASSFRLAGENEQFF
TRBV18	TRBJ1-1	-	CASSPKTGVGTEAFF
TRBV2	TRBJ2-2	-	CASRQGATGELFF
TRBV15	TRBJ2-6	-	CATRTDTATGANVLTF
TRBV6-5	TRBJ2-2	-	CASSRHRDGELFF
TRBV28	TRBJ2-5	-	CASSTGTSGRKTQYF
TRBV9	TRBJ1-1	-	CASSVVAPPGLMNTEAFF
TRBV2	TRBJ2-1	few	CASRRPGTGNNEQFF
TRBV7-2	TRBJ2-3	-	CASSLGLVPFTDTQYF
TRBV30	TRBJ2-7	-	CAWVGQGGEQYF
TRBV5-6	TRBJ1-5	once	CASSPYRSGVNQPQHF
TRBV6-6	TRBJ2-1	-	CASSSSSVYNEQFF
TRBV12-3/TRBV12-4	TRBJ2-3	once	CATNLPEGSQYF
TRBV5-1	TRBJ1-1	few	CASSLTPREDTEAFF
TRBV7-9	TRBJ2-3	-	CASSLVADTQYF
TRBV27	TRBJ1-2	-	CASSLRHRVSGYTF
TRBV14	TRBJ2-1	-	CASSPTRHSTRDYNEQFF
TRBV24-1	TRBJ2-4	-	CATSDLTSGRAKENIQYF
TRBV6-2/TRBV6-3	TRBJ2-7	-	CASSYQGKGYEQYF
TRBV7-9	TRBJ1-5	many	CASSFSGDSQPQHF
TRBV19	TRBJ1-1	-	CASSIPTGGLNTEAFF
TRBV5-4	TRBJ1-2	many	CASSLPTATYGYTF
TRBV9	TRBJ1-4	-	CASSRGEKLFF
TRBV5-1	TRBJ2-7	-	CASSPPGDEQYF